These 20 T cell receptor beta chains were sequenced from one sample in a study of cytomegalovirus exposure and HLA in healthy donors. The PCR used 60 Vbeta and 13 Jbeta primers. The assay was immunoSEQ multiplex PCR, and TCRdb's table has in-frame clones only and misses some. The sample shows some 130,000 clones, 76% of them seen only once. Sequences were obtained from PBMCs. The source of these receptors is a man aged 40-50 years in good health and CMV-seronegative.

J is TRBJ2-6 and V is TRBV7-7; 10 bases map to TRBD2. There are 17 residues in the CDR3. Trimming removed 7 bases from V and 4 bases from J; junction bases left unmatched: 10. Per germline, CDR1 SSHAT and CDR2 FNYEAQ (reference sequence). CDR3 sequence reads: CASTAWGLATGANVLTF. CDR3 nucleotides: TGTGCCAGCACCGCGTGGGGACTAGCGACCGGGGCCAACGTCCTGACTTTC.

The chain has TRBV27 and TRBJ2-7, with a possible D match to TRBD2 (5 bases). Germline CDR1 is MNHEY and CDR2 is SMNVEV (reference sequence). The ends were cut back, 5 bases at V and 0 bases at J, with 14 bases in the middle. The CDR3 length is 15 residues. The CDR3 DNA reads TGTGCCAGCAGTCGCACTAGAGGTGGCTCCTACGAGCAGTACTTC. It encodes CASSRTRGGSYEQYF.

This chain joins TRBV7-9 and TRBJ2-5; tentatively, D is TRBD1 (5 bases). This CDR3 has 11 amino acids. V was trimmed by 8 bases and J by 5 bases, leaving 9 bases between them. CDR1 is SEHNR and CDR2 is FQNEAQ in the germline V gene (reference sequence). In DNA form, the CDR3 reads TGTGCCAGCCGCAGGGTGGAGACCCAGTACTTC. This gives the protein CASRRVETQYF.

This clone was seen a single time. V gene TRBV7-9 combines with J gene TRBJ2-5; D unclear. V lost 5 bases and J lost 7, with 26 bases in between. Germline V gene sequence: CDR1 SEHNR, CDR2 FQNEAQ (reference sequence). The CDR3 consists of 17 residues. The CDR3 reads CASSPLETGEVFWTQYF. The CDR3 DNA sequence: TGTGCCAGCAGCCCGCTTGAAACGGGTGAGGTTTTTTGGACCCAGTACTTC.

This clone was seen just once. J is TRBJ2-7 and V is TRBV9; 9 bases line up with TRBD1. Germline CDR1 reads SGDLS; CDR2 reads YYNGEE. Unmatched junction bases numbered 11, after V lost 1 base and J lost 9 bases. The CDR3 contains 15 residues. The CDR3, as DNA: TGTGCCAGCAGCGTACGGGTGGGACAGGGAGAGTGGCAGTACTTC. This gives the protein CASSVRVGQGEWQYF.

The V call is TRBV28, the J call TRBJ1-2; possibly TRBD1 for D (5 bases). The germline gives CDR1 MDHEN, CDR2 SYDVKM. This CDR3 spans 15 amino acids. Trimming removed 6 bases at V and 5 bases at J, with 19 bases between. Written as DNA, the CDR3 is TGTGCCAGCAGAGCAGAGGAGGGGACGGGATATGGCTACACCTTC. This gives the protein CASRAEEGTGYGYTF.

The chain carries TRBV9 and TRBJ2-6; 8 bases are a match to TRBD1. V lost 7 bases to trimming and J lost 1 base; unmatched junction nucleotides: 1. The V gene's germline CDR1 is SGDLS and CDR2 YYNGEE. There are 14 residues in the CDR3. In nucleotides, the CDR3 is TGTGCCAGCTGGACAGGGTCTGGGGCCAACGTCCTGACTTTC. Translation: CASWTGSGANVLTF.

The V and J genes are TRBV4-3 and TRBJ2-2; 8 bases fit TRBD2. The V and J ends lost 0 bases and 6 bases, in that order; junction bases with no gene match: 6. Per the germline V gene, CDR1 is LGHNA and CDR2 is YSLEER. CDR3 length equals 16 residues. CDR3 in amino acids: CASSQDRAGGAGELFF. The DNA of the CDR3 is TGCGCCAGCAGCCAAGATCGGGCGGGAGGAGCCGGGGAGCTGTTTTTT.

This chain links TRBV10-3 with TRBJ1-1; D not resolved. The CDR3 loop spans 12 amino acids. V was trimmed by 6 bases and J by 1 base, leaving 6 bases between them. Per germline, CDR1 ENHRY and CDR2 SYGVKD. The CDR3 sequence is CAIRRGNTEAFF. CDR3 DNA: TGTGCCATCAGGCGGGGGAACACTGAAGCTTTCTTT.

The V call is TRBV5-4, the J call TRBJ2-7, with 9 bases lining up with TRBD1. V was pared by 10 bases and J by 0 bases, with 8 bases of the junction left unmatched. This CDR3 contains 14 residues. Germline V lookup: CDR1 SGHNT, CDR2 YYREEE (reference sequence). The CDR3 nucleotides read TGTGCCTCAAGCCCGGGACAGGGCTCCTACGAGCAGTACTTC. Amino acids: CASSPGQGSYEQYF.

The chain recombines TRBV6-5 with TRBJ1-1, with TRBD1 identical over 7 bases. Unmatched junction bases numbered 5, after V lost 6 bases and J lost 1 base. The CDR3 is 14 amino acids. Germline V lookup: CDR1 MNHEY, CDR2 SVGAGI. This chain's CDR3 is CASRSGTENTEAFF. The CDR3 coding sequence is TGTGCCAGCAGGTCCGGGACAGAGAACACTGAAGCTTTCTTT.

The J gene is TRBJ2-5, the V gene TRBV9; tentative D call: TRBD2 (5 bases). This CDR3 is built from 14 residues. CDR1 and CDR2 from the germline V gene are SGDLS and YYNGEE. With 4 bases removed from V and 4 bases from J, the gap between germline ends came to 14 bases. For the CDR3, the DNA is TGTGCCAGCAGCTCGAGCGGCCGTGTAGAGACCCAGTACTTC. This gives the protein CASSSSGRVETQYF.

This rearrangement joins TRBV4-1 to TRBJ1-1; the D gene is possibly TRBD1 (6 bases). V gave up 3 bases and J gave up 5 bases, with 19 bases separating them. From germline, CDR1 is MGHRA and CDR2 YSYEKL. The CDR3 totals 16 residues. Here the CDR3 DNA reads TGCGCCAGCAGCCAGGGGGCACACCGGCGGGGGACTGAAGCTTTCTTT. Translated: CASSQGAHRRGTEAFF.

The rearrangement joins TRBV25-1 to TRBJ2-7, with a tentative D call TRBD2 (5 bases). V was pared by 7 bases and J by 3 bases, with 10 bases between. The CDR3 extends over 12 amino acids. In germline, CDR1 is MGHDK, CDR2 SYGVNS. CDR3 loop: CASNRGHYEQYF. DNA of the CDR3: TGTGCCAGCAACAGAGGGCACTACGAGCAGTACTTC.

This chain uses TRBV25-1 with TRBJ2-1; 7 bases are shared with TRBD2. CDR1 MGHDK and CDR2 SYGVNS come from the germline V gene. This CDR3 is 16 amino acids long. Trimming removed 4 bases from V and 9 bases from J; junction bases left unmatched: 15. CDR3 in amino acids: CASSATWTRSVTEQFF. In nucleotides, the CDR3 is TGTGCCAGCAGTGCGACTTGGACTAGATCAGTTACTGAGCAGTTCTTC.

The chain links TRBV5-1 to TRBJ2-7; TRBD1 aligns across 11 bases. The CDR3 extends over 15 amino acids. Germline CDR1 and CDR2: SGHRS and YFSETQ. The J segment lost 6 bases and the V segment lost 2 bases, leaving 7 bases of the junction unmatched. The CDR3 spells CASSFPGQGESEQYF. In nucleotides, the CDR3 is TGCGCCAGCAGCTTCCCGGGACAGGGGGAATCCGAGCAGTACTTC.

The rearrangement joins TRBV11-3 to TRBJ1-1; the match to TRBD1 covers 9 bases. The trim removed 5 bases at V and 5 bases at J, leaving 9 bases unmatched. The CDR3 extends over 15 amino acids. CDR1 and CDR2 from the germline V gene are SGHNT and YENEEA. CDR3 sequence (DNA): TGTGCCAGCAGCCATCGACAGGGGGTTCGGACTGAAGCTTTCTTT. This translates into CASSHRQGVRTEAFF.

The chain carries TRBV9 and TRBJ2-3, with D perhaps TRBD1 (6 bases). Germline V gene sequence: CDR1 SGDLS, CDR2 YYNGEE. This CDR3 comprises 16 residues. Trimming took off 4 bases at V and 2 bases at J, with 17 bases between the two ends. The CDR3 DNA reads as TGTGCCAGCAGCCCTTGGGACAACGCAGCCACAGATACGCAGTATTTT. This codes for CASSPWDNAATDTQYF.

The chain joins TRBV6-5 to TRBJ2-7; D possibly corresponds to TRBD1 (6 bases). V lost 6 bases, J lost 5 bases, and 20 bases lay in between. The CDR3 extends over 15 amino acids. CDR1 and CDR2 (germline): MNHEY, SVGAGI. The CDR3 nucleotides read TGTGCCAGCAGGAGATGGGGTGAACAGGGCGACGAGCAGTACTTC. It codes for CASRRWGEQGDEQYF.

In its sample, this clone was seen once. V and J are TRBV18 and TRBJ1-2; 8 bases align to TRBD1. Trimming took 1 base from V and 4 from J; bases not matched to a gene: 14. Germline V gives CDR1 KGHSH, CDR2 LQKENI. This CDR3 spans 18 amino acids. CDR3 DNA: TGTGCCAGCTCACCACTGGGACAGGACCACCACCCCCTCTATGGCTACACCTTC. Translation: CASSPLGQDHHPLYGYTF.